This paragraph covers one TCR beta chain sequence. This record belongs to a study of cytomegalovirus exposure and HLA in healthy donors. A multiplex PCR was run with 60 Vbeta primers and 13 Jbeta primers. Here immunoSEQ multiplex PCR was the method, and the copy in TCRdb shows in-frame clones only, minus some. The table lists some 90,000 clones, over 75% of them singletons. The sequenced sample consisted of PBMCs. This sequence was found in a boy aged 5-17 years in good health and CMV-seronegative.

The CDR3: CASSYSGTGTTEAFF. The CDR3 DNA reads TGTGCCAGCAGTTACTCGGGGACAGGGACCACTGAAGCTTTCTTT. The chain employs TRBV6-6 and TRBJ1-1; 9 bases are shared with TRBD1. V shed 0 bases and J 4 bases; nucleotides not matched to a gene: 3. The CDR3 runs to 15 residues. Per germline, CDR1 MNHNY and CDR2 SVGAGI (reference sequence).